The following is a T cell receptor beta chain sequence with its context. Its antigen is not identified. The data stem from a study of T cell responses to AZD1222 COVID-19 vaccine. Germline V gene lookup returns CDR1 SGHRS and CDR2 YFSETQ. The CDR3 runs to 16 residues. The junction had 6 bases not matched to a gene; V was cut back by 2 bases and J by 3 bases. Study outcomes and limitations: Mostly white British, mostly female donors; authors suggested clonal diversity may be underestimated. Samples come after the peak T cell response, not at day 14. Targets within unmutated variant regions were reportedly found for nearly half of spike-specific TCRs. The study identified only a handful of AZD1222 recipients as seropositive at baseline.

Only in-frame clones appear in the TCRdb table, and some are missing; sequencing was by immunoSEQ multiplex PCR. The data contain about 70,000 clones, 88% of them singletons. The material sequenced was peripheral blood, taken on day 0 of MenACWY control vaccination. The origin of this receptor is an adult in good health. The chain recombines TRBV5-1 with TRBJ2-2; 8 positions match TRBD1. DNA of the CDR3: TGCGCCAGCAGCTTCAGGGGGCGGGCGGACACCGGGGAGCTGTTTTTT. Its protein is CASSFRGRADTGELFF.